The rows below give T cell receptor beta chains drawn from one sample of a study of blood T cells in healthy people across ages. MiXCR, run by TCRdb on the 5' RACE reads, gives a single entry per CDR3 protein. The sample lists about 1.1 million distinct CDR3 sequences, more than 30% seen once, with approximately 14% in the top ten. Sequencing was carried out using blood. Every receptor here comes from a man aged 18 to 29 in good health. CDR3s include the opening cysteine and the closing phenylalanine or tryptophan. The order of the fields is clone size, V gene, J gene, D gene, CDR3 protein, CDR3 DNA. D genes are given only for firm matches. Expanded clones are given a class, and other clones once, few, many or no size at all.

clone size: .
V gene: TRBV12-3/TRBV12-4
J gene: TRBJ2-2
D gene: .
CDR3 protein: CASSFRAPFTGELFF
CDR3 DNA: TGTGCCAGCAGTTTTCGGGCACCCTTCACCGGGGAGCTGTTTTTT

clone size: few
V gene: TRBV5-1
J gene: TRBJ2-7
D gene: .
CDR3 protein: CASAPFPRDNYEQYF
CDR3 DNA: TGCGCCAGCGCTCCCTTCCCTCGGGACAACTACGAGCAGTACTTC

clone size: few
V gene: TRBV29-1
J gene: TRBJ2-4
D gene: TRBD2
CDR3 protein: CSVGTSGGAKNIQYF
CDR3 DNA: TGCAGCGTCGGAACTAGCGGGGGGGCCAAAAACATTCAGTACTTC

clone size: few
V gene: TRBV9
J gene: TRBJ2-7
D gene: TRBD1
CDR3 protein: CASSEGTGYSYEQYF
CDR3 DNA: TGTGCCAGCAGCGAAGGGACAGGCTACTCCTACGAGCAGTACTTC

clone size: few
V gene: TRBV4-3
J gene: TRBJ2-1
D gene: .
CDR3 protein: CASSPASDSYNEQFF
CDR3 DNA: TGCGCCAGCAGCCCTGCTAGCGACTCCTACAATGAGCAGTTCTTC

clone size: few
V gene: TRBV9
J gene: TRBJ2-3
D gene: .
CDR3 protein: CASSVDRGSSWDTQYF
CDR3 DNA: TGTGCCAGCAGCGTAGATCGGGGGTCTTCATGGGATACGCAGTATTTT

clone size: .
V gene: TRBV7-6
J gene: TRBJ2-5
D gene: .
CDR3 protein: CASSLVTGPQETQYF
CDR3 DNA: TGTGCCAGCAGCTTAGTGACAGGACCCCAAGAGACCCAGTACTTC

clone size: .
V gene: TRBV20-1
J gene: TRBJ1-6
D gene: TRBD1
CDR3 protein: CSAGDSYNSPLHF
CDR3 DNA: TGCAGTGCAGGGGACAGCTATAATTCACCCCTCCACTTT

clone size: once
V gene: TRBV20-1
J gene: TRBJ1-1
D gene: .
CDR3 protein: CSATNGAGEGTEAFF
CDR3 DNA: TGCAGTGCTACCAATGGGGCAGGGGAGGGGACTGAAGCTTTCTTT

clone size: .
V gene: TRBV14
J gene: TRBJ1-3
D gene: .
CDR3 protein: CASSLFDSSSGNTIYF
CDR3 DNA: TGTGCCAGCAGCTTATTCGACAGTAGCTCTGGAAACACCATATATTTT

clone size: .
V gene: TRBV5-5
J gene: TRBJ1-2
D gene: .
CDR3 protein: CASGIFMGQSDYGYTF
CDR3 DNA: TGTGCCAGCGGTATCTTCATGGGACAATCTGACTATGGCTACACCTTC

clone size: many
V gene: TRBV27
J gene: TRBJ2-1
D gene: .
CDR3 protein: CASSLLGPIYNEQFF
CDR3 DNA: TGTGCCAGCAGTTTATTGGGGCCCATCTACAATGAGCAGTTCTTC

clone size: .
V gene: TRBV6-2/TRBV6-3
J gene: TRBJ2-5
D gene: TRBD2
CDR3 protein: CASSQGLDDETQYF
CDR3 DNA: TGTGCCAGCAGCCAAGGACTAGACGATGAGACCCAGTACTTC

clone size: few
V gene: TRBV4-3
J gene: TRBJ2-5
D gene: .
CDR3 protein: CASSQVLQGPNEQYF
CDR3 DNA: TGCGCCAGCAGCCAAGTCCTCCAGGGACCCAATGAGCAGTACTTC

clone size: few
V gene: TRBV4-1
J gene: TRBJ1-2
D gene: TRBD1
CDR3 protein: CASSQNSRTGVSYGYTF
CDR3 DNA: TGCGCCAGCAGCCAGAACTCCCGGACAGGGGTCTCCTATGGCTACACCTTC

clone size: few
V gene: TRBV27
J gene: TRBJ2-6
D gene: .
CDR3 protein: CASSLEGAGANVLTF
CDR3 DNA: TGTGCCAGCAGTTTAGAAGGGGCTGGGGCCAACGTCCTGACTTTC

clone size: .
V gene: TRBV7-9
J gene: TRBJ1-4
D gene: .
CDR3 protein: CASSHPNYDEKLFF
CDR3 DNA: TGTGCCAGCAGTCACCCCAATTATGATGAAAAACTGTTTTTT

clone size: many
V gene: TRBV3-1
J gene: TRBJ2-3
D gene: .
CDR3 protein: CASSQVSDTQYF
CDR3 DNA: TGTGCCAGCAGCCAAGTATCAGATACGCAGTATTTT

clone size: .
V gene: TRBV7-9
J gene: TRBJ1-6
D gene: .
CDR3 protein: CASILGNGEESPLHF
CDR3 DNA: TGTGCCAGCATACTCGGTAACGGGGAGGAATCACCCCTCCACTTT

clone size: .
V gene: TRBV28
J gene: TRBJ2-3
D gene: TRBD1
CDR3 protein: CASSSYRGSSTDTQYF
CDR3 DNA: TGTGCCAGCAGTTCCTACAGGGGGTCTAGCACAGATACGCAGTATTTT

clone size: .
V gene: TRBV4-3
J gene: TRBJ2-1
D gene: .
CDR3 protein: CASNQDGVGTRNNEQFF
CDR3 DNA: TGCGCCAGCAACCAAGATGGGGTCGGGACAAGAAACAATGAGCAGTTCTTC